Below, one T cell receptor beta chain is given with its context. Its target is not known. Axillary draining lymph nodes of breast cancer patients supplied the node samples. One entry per CDR3 protein results from TCRdb running MiXCR on the multiplex PCR reads. The data contain about 130,000 distinct CDR3 sequences, over 20% of them singletons. Germline CDR1 and CDR2: MDHEN and SYDVKM. Germline trimming cut 3 bases from V and 8 bases from J; bases unmatched to any gene: 14. The CDR3 extends over 17 amino acids. This entry is derived from a study of breast tumors, draining lymph nodes, adjacent tissues. Whole-study results and caveats: Tumors had less TCR diversity than lymph nodes, more than nontumor tissue. Tumor and nontumor repertoires were significantly more similar in luminal-like than in basal-like breast cancer.

This clonotype was sampled from a female donor with breast cancer. Some clones in this sample may be carry-over from other donors' samples. The chain carries TRBV28 and TRBJ1-4; 8 positions match TRBD1. Sequenced: axillary lymph node tissue. The CDR3 here is CASSFPKTGESGEKLFF. The DNA of the CDR3 is TGTGCCAGCAGTTTCCCAAAGACAGGGGAGAGTGGAGAAAAACTGTTTTTT.